This T cell receptor beta chain was sequenced for a study of neoadjuvant nivolumab and ipilimumab in lung cancer. This clone was picked up one time. The repertoire was sequenced with immunoSEQ multiplex PCR; TCRdb's copy has only in-frame clones and lacks some. The data show 40,000 to 55,000 clones, roughly 90% seen once. CDR3 length equals 16 residues. The germline V gene encodes CDR1 KGHSH and CDR2 LQKENI. V was clipped by 2 bases and J by 8 bases; unmatched bases: 9. The source material was blood, sampled before neoadjuvant nivolumab, alone or with ipilimumab. J is TRBJ2-1 and V is TRBV18, with 10 bases identical to TRBD1. The sequence derives from an adult with non-small cell lung cancer. Some clones in this sample may be carry-over from other donors' samples. The CDR3 bases are TGTGCCAGCTCACCAACCGGGCGACAGGGGGCGCATGAGCAGTTCTTC. Translating it yields CASSPTGRQGAHEQFF.